Sequencing of this TCR beta chain was carried out in a study of control samples from healthy donors and cancer patients (dated by TCRdb to between 2020 and 2021). Trimming leaves V shorter by 0 bases and J shorter by 3 bases, with the junction holding 3 bases beyond the gene matches. The germline V gene sets CDR1 to SGHRS and CDR2 to YFSETQ. The CDR3 contains 14 residues, cysteine and phenylalanine counted. Only CDR3 DNA is held: 42 bases, read in frame from base 1. Library creation used the immunoSEQ multiplex PCR assay. TCRdb took over this immuneACCESS table, retaining in-frame rearrangements with V and J assigned. Such tables are incomplete; in checked studies, under half of the missing clones stem from an unresolved V gene, and the remainder is unexplained. The sample yields 100,000 to 150,000 clones; about 90% were counted once. The ten most abundant clones make up approximately 2% of the sample.

In the case of this clone: There is no known antigen for this receptor. Per-nucleotide qualities are absent, and no much larger clonotype sits a single base away.

The TCR originated in a woman between 50 and 59 years old in good health. Here the chain combines TRBV5-1 and TRBJ2-7; 7 central bases correspond to TRBD1. Sequenced sample: blood. In nucleotides, the sequence is TGCGCCAGCAGCTTGGGGGGACAGTTCTACGAGCAGTACTTC. It specifies CASSLGGQFYEQYF.